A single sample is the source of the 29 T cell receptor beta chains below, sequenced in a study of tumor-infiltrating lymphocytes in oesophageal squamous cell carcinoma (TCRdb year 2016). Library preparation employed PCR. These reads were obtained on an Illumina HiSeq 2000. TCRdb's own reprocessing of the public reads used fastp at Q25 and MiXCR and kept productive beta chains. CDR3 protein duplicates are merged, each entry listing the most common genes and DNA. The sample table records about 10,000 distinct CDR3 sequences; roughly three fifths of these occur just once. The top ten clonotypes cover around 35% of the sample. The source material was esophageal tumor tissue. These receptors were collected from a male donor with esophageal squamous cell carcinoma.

The DNA of the CDR3 is TGTGCCAGCAGCTTAGAGGCAGGGGATACCTACGAGCAGTACTTC. Its protein product is CASSLEAGDTYEQYF. This rearrangement joins TRBV7-2 to TRBJ2-6, with D possibly TRBD1 on 6 matching bases. The DNA end lines up better with TRBJ2-7; the J call may be wrong. Germline V gene data show CDR1 as SGHTA and CDR2 as FQGNSA. CDR3 length: 15 residues.

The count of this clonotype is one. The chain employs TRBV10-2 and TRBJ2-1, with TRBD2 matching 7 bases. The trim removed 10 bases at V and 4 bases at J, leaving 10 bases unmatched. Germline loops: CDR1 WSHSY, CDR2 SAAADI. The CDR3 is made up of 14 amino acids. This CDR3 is CAIRGSGPYNEQFF. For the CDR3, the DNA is TGCGCCATCCGGGGTAGCGGGCCTTACAATGAGCAGTTCTTC.

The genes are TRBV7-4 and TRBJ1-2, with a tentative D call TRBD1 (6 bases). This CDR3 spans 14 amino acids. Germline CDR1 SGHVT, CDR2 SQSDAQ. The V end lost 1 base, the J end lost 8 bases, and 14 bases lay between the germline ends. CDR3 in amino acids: CASSLEGVGVGYTF. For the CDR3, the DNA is TGTGCCAGCAGCTTAGAGGGGGTGGGGGTCGGCTACACCTTC.

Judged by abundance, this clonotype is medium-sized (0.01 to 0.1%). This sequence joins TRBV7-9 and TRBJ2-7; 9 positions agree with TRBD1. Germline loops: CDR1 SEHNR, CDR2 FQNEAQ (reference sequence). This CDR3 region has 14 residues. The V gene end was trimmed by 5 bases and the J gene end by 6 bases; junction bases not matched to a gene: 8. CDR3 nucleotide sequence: TGTGCCAGCAGCGAACAGGGGGCCATTGGCGAGCAGTACTTC. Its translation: CASSEQGAIGEQYF.

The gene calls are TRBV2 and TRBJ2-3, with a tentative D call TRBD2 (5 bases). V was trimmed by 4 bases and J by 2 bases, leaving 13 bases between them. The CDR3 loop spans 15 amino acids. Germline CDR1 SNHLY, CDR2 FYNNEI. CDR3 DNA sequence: TGTGCCAGCAGTGTCGCCGGGATCGTCACAGATACGCAGTATTTT. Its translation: CASSVAGIVTDTQYF.

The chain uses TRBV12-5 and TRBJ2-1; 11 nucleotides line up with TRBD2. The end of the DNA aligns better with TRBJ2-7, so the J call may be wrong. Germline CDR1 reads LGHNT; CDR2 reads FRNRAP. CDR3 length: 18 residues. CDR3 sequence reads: CASGLTGTSGGSPHEQYF. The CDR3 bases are TGTGCTAGTGGTTTGACAGGGACTAGCGGAGGTTCACCCCATGAGCAGTACTTC.

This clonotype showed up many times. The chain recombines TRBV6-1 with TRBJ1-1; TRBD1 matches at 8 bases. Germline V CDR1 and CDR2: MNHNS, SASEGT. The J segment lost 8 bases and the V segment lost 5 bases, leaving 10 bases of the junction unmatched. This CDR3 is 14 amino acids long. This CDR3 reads CASSWDRTVREAFF. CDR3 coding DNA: TGTGCCAGCAGTTGGGACAGGACTGTTCGAGAAGCTTTCTTT.

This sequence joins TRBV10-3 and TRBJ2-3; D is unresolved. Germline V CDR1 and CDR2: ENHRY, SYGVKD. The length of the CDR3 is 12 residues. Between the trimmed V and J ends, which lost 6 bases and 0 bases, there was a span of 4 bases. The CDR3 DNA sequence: TGTGCCATCAGGGGTAGCACAGATACGCAGTATTTT. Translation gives CAIRGSTDTQYF.

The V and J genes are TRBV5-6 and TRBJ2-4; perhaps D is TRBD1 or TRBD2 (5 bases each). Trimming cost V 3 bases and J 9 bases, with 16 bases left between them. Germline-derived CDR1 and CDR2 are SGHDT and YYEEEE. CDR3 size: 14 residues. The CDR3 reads CASSSRDVRSIQYF. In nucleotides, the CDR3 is TGTGCCAGCAGCTCCCGGGACGTACGTAGCATTCAGTACTTC.

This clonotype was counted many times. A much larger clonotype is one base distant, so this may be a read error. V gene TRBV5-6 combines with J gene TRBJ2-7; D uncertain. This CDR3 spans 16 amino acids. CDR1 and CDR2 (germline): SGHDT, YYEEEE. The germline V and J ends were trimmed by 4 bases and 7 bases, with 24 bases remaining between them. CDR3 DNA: TGTGCCAGCAGCGTGGGGTTCGGCACCGATTACAATGAGCAGTACTTC. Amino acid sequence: CASSVGFGTDYNEQYF.

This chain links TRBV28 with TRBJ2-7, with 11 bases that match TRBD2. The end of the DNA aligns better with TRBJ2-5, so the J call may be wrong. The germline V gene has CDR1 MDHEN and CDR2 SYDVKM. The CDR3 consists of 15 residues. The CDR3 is CASRLAGGRGETQYF. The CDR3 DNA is TGTGCCAGCAGATTAGCGGGAGGGCGAGGAGAGACCCAGTACTTC.

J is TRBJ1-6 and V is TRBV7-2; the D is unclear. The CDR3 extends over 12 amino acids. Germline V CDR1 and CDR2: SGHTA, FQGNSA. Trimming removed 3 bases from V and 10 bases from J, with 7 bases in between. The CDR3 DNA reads TGTGCCAGCAGCTTGCGTAACTCACCCCTCCACTTT. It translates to CASSLRNSPLHF.

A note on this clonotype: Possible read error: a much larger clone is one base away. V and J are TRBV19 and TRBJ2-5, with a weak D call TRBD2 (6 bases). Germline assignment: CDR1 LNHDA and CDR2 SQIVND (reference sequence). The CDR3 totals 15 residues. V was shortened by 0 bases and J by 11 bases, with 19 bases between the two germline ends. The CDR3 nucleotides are TGTGCCAGTAGTATAGATCTCCCTAGCGCGTCTGAGCAGTACTTC. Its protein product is CASSIDLPSASEQYF.

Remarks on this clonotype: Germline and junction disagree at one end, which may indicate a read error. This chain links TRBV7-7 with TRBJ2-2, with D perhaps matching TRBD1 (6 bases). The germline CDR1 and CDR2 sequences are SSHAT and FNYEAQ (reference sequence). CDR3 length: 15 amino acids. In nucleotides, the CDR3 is TGTGCTAGCAGCTCACAGGGCCACGGGACCGGGGAGCTGTTTTTT. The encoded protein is CASSSQGHGTGELFF.

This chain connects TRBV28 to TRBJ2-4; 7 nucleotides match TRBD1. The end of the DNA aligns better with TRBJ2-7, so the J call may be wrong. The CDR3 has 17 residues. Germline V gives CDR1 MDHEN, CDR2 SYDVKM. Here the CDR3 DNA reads TGTGCCAGCAGTTTTCCCACCGGGACAGCTACCTCCTACGAGCAGTACTTC. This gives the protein CASSFPTGTATSYEQYF.

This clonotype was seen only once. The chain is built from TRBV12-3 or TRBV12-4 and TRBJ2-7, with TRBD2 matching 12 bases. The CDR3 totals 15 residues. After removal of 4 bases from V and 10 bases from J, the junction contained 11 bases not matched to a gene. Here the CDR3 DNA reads TGTGCCAGCAGTTCACGACTAGCGGGGGCCCTTTCCCAGTACTTC. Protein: CASSSRLAGALSQYF.

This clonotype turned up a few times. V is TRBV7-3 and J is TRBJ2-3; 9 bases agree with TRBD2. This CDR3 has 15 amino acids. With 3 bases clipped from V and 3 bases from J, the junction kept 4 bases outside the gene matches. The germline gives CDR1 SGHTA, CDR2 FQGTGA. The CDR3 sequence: CASSLGSGSTDTQYF. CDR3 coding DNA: TGTGCCAGCAGCTTGGGTAGCGGGAGTACAGATACGCAGTATTTT.

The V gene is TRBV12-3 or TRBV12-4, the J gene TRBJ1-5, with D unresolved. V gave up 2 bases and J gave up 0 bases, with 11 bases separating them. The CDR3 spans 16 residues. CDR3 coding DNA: TGTGCCAGCAGTTTATTGCCGGATAATAGCAATCAGCCCCAGCATTTT. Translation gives CASSLLPDNSNQPQHF.

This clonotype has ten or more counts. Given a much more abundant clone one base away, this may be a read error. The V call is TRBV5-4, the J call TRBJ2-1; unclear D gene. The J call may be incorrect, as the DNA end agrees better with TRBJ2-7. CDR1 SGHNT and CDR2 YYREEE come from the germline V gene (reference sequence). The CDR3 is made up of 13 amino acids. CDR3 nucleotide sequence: TGTGCCAGCAGCTTGGTCGGCTACAATGAGCAGTACTTC. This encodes CASSLVGYNEQYF.

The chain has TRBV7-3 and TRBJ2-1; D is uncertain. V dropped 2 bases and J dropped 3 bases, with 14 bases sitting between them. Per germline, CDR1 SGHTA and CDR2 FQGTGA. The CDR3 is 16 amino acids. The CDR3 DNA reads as TGTGCCAGCAGCTTAGGTATCGCGTTGGGCTACAATGAGCAGTTCTTC. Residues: CASSLGIALGYNEQFF.

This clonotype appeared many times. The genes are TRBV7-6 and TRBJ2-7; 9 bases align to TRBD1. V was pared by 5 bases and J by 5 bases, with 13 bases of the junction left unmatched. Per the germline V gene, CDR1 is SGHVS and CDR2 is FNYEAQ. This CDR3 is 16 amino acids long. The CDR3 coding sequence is TGTGCCAGCAGCCGGAACCCGGGACAGGGATACGACGAGCAGTACTTC. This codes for CASSRNPGQGYDEQYF.

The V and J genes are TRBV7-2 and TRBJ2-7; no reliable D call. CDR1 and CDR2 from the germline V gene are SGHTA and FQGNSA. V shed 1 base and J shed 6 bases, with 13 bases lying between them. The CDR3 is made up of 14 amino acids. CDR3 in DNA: TGTGCCAGCAGCTTAGGCGCTAGTTCCGGCGAGCAGTACTTC. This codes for CASSLGASSGEQYF.

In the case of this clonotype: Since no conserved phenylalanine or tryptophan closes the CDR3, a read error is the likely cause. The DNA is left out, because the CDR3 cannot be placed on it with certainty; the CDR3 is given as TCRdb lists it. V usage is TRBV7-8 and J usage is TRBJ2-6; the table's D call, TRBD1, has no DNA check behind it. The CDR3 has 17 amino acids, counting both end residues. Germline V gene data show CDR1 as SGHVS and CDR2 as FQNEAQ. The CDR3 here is CASSLDRTGVDEQYFGP.

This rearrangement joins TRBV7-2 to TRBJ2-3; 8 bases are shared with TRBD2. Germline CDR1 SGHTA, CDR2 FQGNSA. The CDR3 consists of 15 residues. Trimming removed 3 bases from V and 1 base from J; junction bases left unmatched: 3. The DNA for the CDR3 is TGTGCCAGCAGCTTCACTAGCGGACGCACAGATACGCAGTATTTT. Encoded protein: CASSFTSGRTDTQYF.

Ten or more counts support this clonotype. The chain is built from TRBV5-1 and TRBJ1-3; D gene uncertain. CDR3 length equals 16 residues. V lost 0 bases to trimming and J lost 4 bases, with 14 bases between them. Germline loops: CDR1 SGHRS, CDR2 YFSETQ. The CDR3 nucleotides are TGCGCCAGCAGCTTGGAATCCATATCGTGGGGAAACACCATATATTTT. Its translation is CASSLESISWGNTIYF.

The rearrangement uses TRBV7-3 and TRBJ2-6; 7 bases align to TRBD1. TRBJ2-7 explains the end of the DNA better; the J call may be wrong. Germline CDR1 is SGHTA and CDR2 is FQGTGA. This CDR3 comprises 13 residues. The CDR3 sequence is CASSWGQSYEQYF. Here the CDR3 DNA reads TGTGCCAGCAGTTGGGGACAGTCCTACGAGCAGTACTTC.

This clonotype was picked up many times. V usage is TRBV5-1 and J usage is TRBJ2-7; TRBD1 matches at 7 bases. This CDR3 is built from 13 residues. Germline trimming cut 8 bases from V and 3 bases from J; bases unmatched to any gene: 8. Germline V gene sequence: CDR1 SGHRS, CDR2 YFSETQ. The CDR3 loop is CASCRDSGYEQYF. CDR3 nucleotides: TGCGCCAGTTGCCGGGACAGTGGCTACGAGCAGTACTTC.

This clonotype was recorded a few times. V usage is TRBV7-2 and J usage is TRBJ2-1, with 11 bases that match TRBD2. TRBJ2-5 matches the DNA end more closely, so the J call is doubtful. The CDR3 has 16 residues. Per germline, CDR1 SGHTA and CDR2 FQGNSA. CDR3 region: CASSLAGTSGQETQYF. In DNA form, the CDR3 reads TGTGCCAGCAGCTTAGCCGGGACTAGCGGCCAAGAGACCCAGTACTTC.

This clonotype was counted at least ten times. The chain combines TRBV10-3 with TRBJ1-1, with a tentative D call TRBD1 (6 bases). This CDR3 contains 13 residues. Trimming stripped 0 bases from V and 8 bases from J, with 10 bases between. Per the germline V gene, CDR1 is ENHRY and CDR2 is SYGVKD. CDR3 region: CAISESGTSEAFF. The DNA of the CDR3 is TGTGCCATCAGTGAGTCCGGGACATCGGAAGCTTTCTTT.